Below are 23 T cell receptor beta chains sequenced from a single sample in a study of identical twins. TCRdb re-derived calls from the 5' RACE reads in MiXCR, one entry per CDR3 protein. The table lists a few hundred thousand distinct CDR3 sequences, over 12% of them singletons. These same data were also listed under a study on yellow fever vaccine responses in identical twins.

Sequenced: CD4+ T cells sorted from blood. These TCRs come from a woman aged 18-29 years in good health.

This clonotype was observed many times. The V call is TRBV3-1, the J call TRBJ2-7; D is perhaps TRBD1 (6 bases). CDR1 and CDR2 from the germline V gene are LGHDT and YNNKEL (reference sequence). CDR3 length: 13 amino acids. V lost 4 bases and J 2 bases, leaving 9 bases between the germline ends. CDR3 residues: CASSRTAAYEQYF. The CDR3 nucleotides are TGTGCCAGCAGCCGGACAGCCGCCTACGAGCAGTACTTC.

V gene TRBV7-3 combines with J gene TRBJ2-7, with a weak D call TRBD2 (5 bases). This CDR3 comprises 13 residues. CDR1 and CDR2 (germline): SGHTA, FQGTGA. Trimming removed 1 base from V and 7 bases from J, with 11 bases in between. The CDR3, as DNA: TGTGCCAGCAGCTTAAGGCTAGCCCAAGAGCAGTACTTC. Its translation: CASSLRLAQEQYF.

This clonotype has only a few counts. This chain connects TRBV12-3 or TRBV12-4 to TRBJ2-1; 7 nucleotides line up with TRBD2. This CDR3 has 15 amino acids. V was clipped by 5 bases and J by 6 bases; unmatched bases: 10. CDR3 nucleotides: TGTGCCAGCAGTCCCACCCGACTAGCTCCCAATGAGCAGTTCTTC. The encoded protein is CASSPTRLAPNEQFF.

This clonotype has just a few counts. The chain couples TRBV12-3 or TRBV12-4 to TRBJ2-1, with 10 bases matching TRBD2. V lost 6 bases and J lost 7; bases outside the gene matches: 6. The CDR3 runs to 14 residues. The DNA for the CDR3 is TGTGCCAGCAGCCCTAGCGGGAGTTGGAATGAGCAGTTCTTC. It yields the protein CASSPSGSWNEQFF.

A few counts support this clonotype. The V call is TRBV28, the J call TRBJ1-6; D possibly corresponds to TRBD1 (5 bases). The CDR3 sequence is 15 residues long. V was cut by 2 bases and J by 2 bases, with 7 bases left in between. The germline V gene has CDR1 MDHEN and CDR2 SYDVKM. The CDR3 here is CASSLGATYNSPLHF. The CDR3 DNA reads as TGTGCCAGCAGTTTAGGGGCGACCTATAATTCACCCCTCCACTTT.

This clonotype has just a few counts. V usage is TRBV21-1 and J usage is TRBJ2-2. TRBV21-1 is a known pseudogene. The CDR3 is made up of 14 amino acids. The CDR3 nucleotides read TGTGCCAGCAGCAATTGGGGGAAAACCGGGGAGCTGTTTTTT. Amino acids: CASSNWGKTGELFF.

The chain links TRBV16 to TRBJ1-5; D ambiguous. From germline, CDR1 is KGHSY and CDR2 FQNENV. The CDR3 runs 12 residues. Trimming shortened V by 4 bases and J by 11 bases, and 12 bases separated the two germline ends. The CDR3 DNA sequence: TGTGCCAGCAGCCCACCCCTCATGGCCCAGCATTTT. Translated, it gives CASSPPLMAQHF. The full variable domain, completed using reference TRBV16 and TRBJ1-5, is GEEVAQTPKHLVRGEGQKAKLYCAPIKGHSYVFWYQQVLKNEFKFLISFQNENVFDETGMPKERFSAKCLPNSPCSLEIQATKLEDSAVYFCASSPPLMAQHFGDGTRLSIL.

This clonotype appeared many times. This chain uses TRBV5-1 with TRBJ2-3, with TRBD2 matching over 7 bases. Trimming at V came to 3 bases and at J to 2 bases, leaving 9 bases not matched to a gene. The CDR3 has 16 residues. Germline loops: CDR1 SGHRS, CDR2 YFSETQ. CDR3 in amino acids: CASSYRTSDNTDTQYF. CDR3 bases: TGCGCCAGCAGCTACCGAACTAGCGACAACACAGATACGCAGTATTTT.

This chain connects TRBV28 to TRBJ2-7; 11 nucleotides match TRBD2. V was clipped by 2 bases and J by 0 bases; unmatched bases: 3. The CDR3 contains 16 residues. Germline CDR1 MDHEN, CDR2 SYDVKM. Written as DNA, the CDR3 is TGTGCCAGCAGTTTAGGGGGACTAGCGGCCTCCTACGAGCAGTACTTC. Protein: CASSLGGLAASYEQYF.

This chain uses TRBV10-3 with TRBJ1-1; D is unclear. Trimming took 4 bases from V and 0 from J, leaving 9 bases between them. The length of the CDR3 is 14 residues. The germline gives CDR1 ENHRY, CDR2 SYGVKD. CDR3 DNA: TGTGCCATCAGTGTTTCCGAAGTGAACACTGAAGCTTTCTTT. Protein: CAISVSEVNTEAFF.

This clonotype was picked up a small number of times. This chain connects TRBV5-4 to TRBJ1-6; the D gene is possibly TRBD1 (5 bases). Germline values: CDR1 SGHNT, CDR2 YYREEE (reference sequence). The CDR3 sequence is 18 residues long. The germline V and J ends were trimmed by 4 bases and 1 base, with 18 bases remaining between them. The CDR3 sequence: CASSLGIRVGSYNSPLHF. The CDR3, as DNA: TGTGCCAGCAGCCTTGGTATCAGGGTGGGATCCTATAATTCACCCCTCCACTTT.

For the CDR3, the DNA is TGCGCCAGCAGCCAGGGGTCTTCGAACACTGAAGCTTTCTTT. Translation: CASSQGSSNTEAFF. The J gene is TRBJ1-1, the V gene TRBV5-1, with D possibly being TRBD1 (6 bases). Germline-derived CDR1 and CDR2 are SGHRS and YFSETQ. This CDR3 is 14 amino acids long. The V end was cut by 4 bases, the J end by 1 base, with 11 bases between.

V and J are TRBV27 and TRBJ2-5; D might be TRBD1 or TRBD2, each matching 6 bases. CDR1 and CDR2 (germline): MNHEY, SMNVEV (reference sequence). Between the trimmed V and J ends, which lost 2 bases and 0 bases, there was a span of 10 bases. The CDR3 has 15 residues. CDR3 sequence reads: CASSLGGPNQETQYF. Written as DNA, the CDR3 is TGTGCCAGCAGTTTAGGGGGGCCCAACCAAGAGACCCAGTACTTC.

V usage is TRBV6-5 and J usage is TRBJ2-5, with a possible D match to TRBD2 (6 bases). CDR1 and CDR2 from the germline V gene are MNHEY and SVGAGI. The CDR3 covers 16 residues. V was clipped by 0 bases and J by 2 bases, with 13 bases between them. CDR3 bases: TGTGCCAGCAGTTACTCCGGGGGAAAGGGGCAAGAGACCCAGTACTTC. This sequence encodes CASSYSGGKGQETQYF.

The chain links TRBV5-1 to TRBJ2-7; TRBD1 agrees at 9 bases. CDR1 is SGHRS and CDR2 is YFSETQ in the germline V gene. With V trimmed by 4 bases and J by 4 bases, 9 bases remained unmatched. The CDR3 has 15 residues. The CDR3, as DNA: TGCGCCAGCAGCCCGGGGACAGGGTTTCCGTACGAGCAGTACTTC. It codes for CASSPGTGFPYEQYF.

The chain has TRBV20-1 and TRBJ2-5; unclear D gene. The V gene lost 2 bases and the J gene lost 10 bases, with 17 bases spanning the gap. The germline V gene has CDR1 DFQATT and CDR2 SNEGSKA (reference sequence). This CDR3 has 13 amino acids. CDR3 sequence (DNA): TGCAGTGCTAGAAGGGCGCCGGGTGGGGACCAGTACTTC. Translated: CSARRAPGGDQYF.

The V call is TRBV5-1, the J call TRBJ2-1, with D perhaps TRBD2 (5 bases). Germline CDR1 SGHRS, CDR2 YFSETQ. This CDR3 spans 15 amino acids. V was cut by 2 bases and J by 2 bases, with 11 bases left in between. The CDR3 bases are TGCGCCAGCAGCTTCGGCGGGCAACCCTACAATGAGCAGTTCTTC. Its protein is CASSFGGQPYNEQFF.

The rearrangement uses TRBV12-3 or TRBV12-4 and TRBJ2-7; tentatively, D is TRBD1 (6 bases). V was shortened by 7 bases and J by 4 bases, with 17 bases between the two germline ends. The CDR3 sequence is 14 residues long. CDR3 nucleotide sequence: TGTGCCAGCAATGATGTGGGACAACAGTACGAGCAGTACTTC. Protein sequence: CASNDVGQQYEQYF.

V gene TRBV12-3 or TRBV12-4 combines with J gene TRBJ2-2; D unresolved. This CDR3 has 14 amino acids. Trimming took off 6 bases at V and 4 bases at J, with 12 bases between the two ends. CDR3 sequence reads: CASSPLLRTGELFF. CDR3 in DNA: TGTGCCAGCAGCCCCCTACTGCGCACCGGGGAGCTGTTTTTT.

The rearrangement uses TRBV2 and TRBJ2-7, with D unclear. The CDR3 contains 13 residues. The germline V and J ends were trimmed by 0 bases and 7 bases, with 10 bases remaining between them. In germline, CDR1 is SNHLY, CDR2 FYNNEI. CDR3 amino acids: CASSEALQGEQYF. DNA for the CDR3: TGTGCCAGCAGTGAAGCCCTTCAAGGGGAGCAGTACTTC.

This clonotype was observed a handful of times. Here the CDR3 reads CASSFDRGREQYF. In DNA form, the CDR3 reads TGCGCCAGCAGCTTTGACAGGGGGCGCGAGCAGTACTTC. V is TRBV5-1 and J is TRBJ2-7; 10 positions match TRBD1. CDR3 length: 13 residues. J gave up 6 bases and V 2 bases, and 2 bases lay outside the gene matches. CDR1 is SGHRS and CDR2 is YFSETQ in the germline V gene.

The chain recombines TRBV24-1 with TRBJ2-2; the match to TRBD1 covers 9 bases. The CDR3 consists of 17 residues. Germline V CDR1 and CDR2: KGHDR, SFDVKD. V shed 1 base and J 6 bases; nucleotides not matched to a gene: 8. CDR3 protein: CATSDLRGQGIAGELFF. DNA of the CDR3: TGTGCCACCAGTGATTTACGGGGACAGGGCATAGCCGGGGAGCTGTTTTTT.

This clonotype was recorded a few times. The V call is TRBV20-1, the J call TRBJ2-1; D uncertain. Germline V gene sequence: CDR1 DFQATT, CDR2 SNEGSKA (reference sequence). This CDR3 has 14 amino acids. V was trimmed by 5 bases and J by 4 bases, leaving 15 bases between them. The CDR3 nucleotides are TGCAGTGCTCAATCAGGCATGGGGTACAATGAGCAGTTCTTC. It encodes CSAQSGMGYNEQFF.